Detailed here is one TCR beta chain. The sample is drawn from a study of blood T cell repertoires in COVID-19. Study summary: Samples representing acute and convalescent COVID-19 were sourced from the United States, Italy and Spain. Sources were T cells, B-cell-depleted T cells, or PBMCs; the material itself was cDNA or gDNA.

In the authors' methods: Reference gene primer amplification gave nucleated cell count estimates. The repertoire was sequenced with immunoSEQ multiplex PCR; TCRdb's copy has only in-frame clones and lacks some. That table furnishes V, J and clone size, whereas the DNA furnished D and trimming. The sample gives roughly 76,000 clones, approximately 80% of which show up once; about 14% is in the top ten. This clonotype originated in a human donor in a cohort sampled during active COVID-19. Material for sequencing was peripheral blood.

The DNA of the CDR3 is TGCGCCAGCAGCTTTGGGACAGGGGGCGTTTCCTACGAGCAGTACTTC. It codes for CASSFGTGGVSYEQYF. This chain joins TRBV5-1 and TRBJ2-7; 12 nucleotides line up with TRBD1. Germline V gene sequence: CDR1 SGHRS, CDR2 YFSETQ. Trimming cost V 2 bases and J 1 base; bases outside gene matches: 4. This CDR3 contains 16 residues.